This T cell receptor (beta chain) was found in a study of cytomegalovirus exposure and HLA in healthy donors. With 5 bases clipped from V and 6 bases from J, the junction kept 12 bases outside the gene matches. Germline lookup yields CDR1 SGHDT and CDR2 YYEEEE. The CDR3 consists of 15 residues. In the PCR, 60 Vbeta and 13 Jbeta primers were used. Clones were read by immunoSEQ multiplex PCR, and TCRdb kept only the in-frame ones, dropping some. The repertoire includes 160,000 or so clones, 75% of them detected once, and more than 2.5% sits in the top ten. Sequenced input: PBMCs. The chain links TRBV5-6 to TRBJ1-1, with TRBD1 identical over 8 bases. This sequence was found in a female donor in good health and CMV-seronegative. CDR3 bases: TGTGCCAGCAGACCCTTCGGACAGGGTGTATCTGAAGCTTTCTTT. Translating it yields CASRPFGQGVSEAFF.